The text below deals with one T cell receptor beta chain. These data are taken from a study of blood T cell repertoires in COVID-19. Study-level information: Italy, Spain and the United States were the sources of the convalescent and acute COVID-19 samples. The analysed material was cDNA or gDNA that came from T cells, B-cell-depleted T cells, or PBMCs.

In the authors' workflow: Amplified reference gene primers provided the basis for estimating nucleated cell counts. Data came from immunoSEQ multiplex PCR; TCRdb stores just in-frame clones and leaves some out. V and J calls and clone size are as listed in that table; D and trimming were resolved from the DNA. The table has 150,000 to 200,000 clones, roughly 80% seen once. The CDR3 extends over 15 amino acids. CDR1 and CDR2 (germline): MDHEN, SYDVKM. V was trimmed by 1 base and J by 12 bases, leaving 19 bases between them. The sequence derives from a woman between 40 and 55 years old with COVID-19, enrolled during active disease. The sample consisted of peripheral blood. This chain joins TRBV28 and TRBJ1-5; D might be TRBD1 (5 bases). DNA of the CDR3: TGTGCCAGCAGTTTATCCGCCCGGACGGGGGGGGGCCAGCATTTT. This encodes CASSLSARTGGGQHF.